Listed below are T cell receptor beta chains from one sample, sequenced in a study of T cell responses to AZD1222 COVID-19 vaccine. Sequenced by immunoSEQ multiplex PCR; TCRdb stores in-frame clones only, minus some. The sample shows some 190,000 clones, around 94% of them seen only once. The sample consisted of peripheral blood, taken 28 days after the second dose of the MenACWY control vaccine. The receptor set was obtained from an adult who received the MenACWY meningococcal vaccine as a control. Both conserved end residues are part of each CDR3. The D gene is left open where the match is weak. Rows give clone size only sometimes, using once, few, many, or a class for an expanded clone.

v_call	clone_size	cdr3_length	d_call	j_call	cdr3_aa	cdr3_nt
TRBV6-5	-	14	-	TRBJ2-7	CASSQTSDTYEQYF	TGTGCCAGCAGTCAGACTAGTGATACCTACGAGCAGTACTTC
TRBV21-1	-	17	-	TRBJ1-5	CASSKGEAGSPGEPQHF	TGTGCCAGCAGCAAAGGGGAGGCCGGGAGCCCGGGTGAGCCCCAGCATTTT
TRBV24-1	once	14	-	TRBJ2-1	CATSRPGLYNEQFF	TGTGCCACCAGTAGGCCAGGGCTCTACAATGAGCAGTTCTTC
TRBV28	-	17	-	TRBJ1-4	CASRPTGRARGDEKLFF	TGTGCCAGCAGGCCTACAGGGAGGGCACGAGGCGATGAAAAACTGTTTTTT
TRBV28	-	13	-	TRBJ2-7	CASSPRQVYEQYF	TGTGCCAGCAGTCCGAGACAGGTCTACGAGCAGTACTTC
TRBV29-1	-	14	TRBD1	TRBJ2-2	CSVVADRGRGELFF	TGCAGCGTTGTTGCGGACAGGGGGCGAGGGGAGCTGTTTTTT
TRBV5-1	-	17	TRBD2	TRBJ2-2	CASSMGLAGGPTGELFF	TGCGCCAGCAGCATGGGACTAGCGGGAGGGCCCACCGGGGAGCTGTTTTTT
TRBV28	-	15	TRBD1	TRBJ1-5	CASRPSGGGNQPQHF	TGTGCCAGCAGACCATCAGGGGGCGGCAATCAGCCCCAGCATTTT
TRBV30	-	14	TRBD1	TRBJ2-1	CAWSTPDRNNEQFF	TGTGCCTGGAGTACCCCGGACAGGAACAATGAGCAGTTCTTC
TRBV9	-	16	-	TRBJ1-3	CASSAQVASSGNTIYF	TGTGCCAGCAGCGCGCAGGTCGCCAGCTCTGGAAACACCATATATTTT
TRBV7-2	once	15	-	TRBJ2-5	CASSYLRVPGGTQYF	TGTGCCAGCAGCTATCTCCGAGTACCCGGGGGGACCCAGTACTTC
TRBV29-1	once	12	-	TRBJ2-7	CSAAVGIYEQYF	TGCAGCGCCGCCGTAGGGATCTACGAGCAGTACTTC
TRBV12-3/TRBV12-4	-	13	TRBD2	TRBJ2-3	CASSLEGLATQYF	TGTGCCAGCAGTTTAGAGGGACTAGCCACGCAGTATTTT
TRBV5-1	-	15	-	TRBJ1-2	CASSATGRDFAGYTF	TGCGCCAGCAGCGCCACGGGGAGGGACTTTGCCGGCTACACCTTC
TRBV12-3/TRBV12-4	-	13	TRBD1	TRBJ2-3	CASSLPDRGTQYF	TGTGCCAGCAGTTTGCCGGACAGGGGGACGCAGTATTTT
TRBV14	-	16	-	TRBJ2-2	CASSQFPGAGTGELFF	TGTGCCAGCAGCCAATTTCCAGGGGCCGGGACCGGGGAGCTGTTTTTT
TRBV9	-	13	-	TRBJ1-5	CASSPDGNQPQHF	TGTGCCAGCAGCCCGGACGGGAATCAGCCCCAGCATTTT
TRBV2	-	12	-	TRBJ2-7	CASAGQTYEQYF	TGTGCCAGCGCAGGACAGACCTACGAGCAGTACTTC
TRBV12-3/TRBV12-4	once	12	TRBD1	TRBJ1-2	CASTSGGGGYTF	TGTGCCAGCACCTCAGGGGGGGGTGGCTACACCTTC
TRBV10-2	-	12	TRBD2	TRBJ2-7	CASSEGAGEQYF	TGCGCCAGCAGTGAGGGAGCGGGAGAGCAGTACTTC
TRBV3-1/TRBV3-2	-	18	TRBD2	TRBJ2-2	CASSQRLAGAGGTGELFF	TGTGCCAGCAGCCAGCGACTAGCGGGAGCGGGGGGCACCGGGGAGCTGTTTTTT
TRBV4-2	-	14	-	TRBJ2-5	CASSQDTSWETQYF	TGTGCCAGCAGCCAAGATACTAGCTGGGAGACCCAGTACTTC
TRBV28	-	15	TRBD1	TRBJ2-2	CASSTDRGQVGELFF	TGTGCCAGCAGTACCGACAGGGGGCAGGTCGGGGAGCTGTTTTTT
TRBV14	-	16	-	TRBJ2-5	CASSQDPGGFGETQYF	TGTGCCAGCAGCCAAGATCCAGGGGGGTTTGGAGAGACCCAGTACTTC
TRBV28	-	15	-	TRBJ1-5	CASSFLGDGGQPQHF	TGTGCCAGCAGTTTCTTGGGGGATGGGGGACAGCCCCAGCATTTT
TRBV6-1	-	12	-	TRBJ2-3	CASSDLKDTQYF	TGTGCCAGCAGTGATCTTAAAGATACGCAGTATTTT
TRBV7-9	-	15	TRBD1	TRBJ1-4	CASSLGTDHNEKLFF	TGTGCCAGCAGCCTCGGGACAGATCATAATGAAAAACTGTTTTTT
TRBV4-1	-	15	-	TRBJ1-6	CASSQGDSYNSPLHF	TGCGCCAGCAGCCAAGGAGACTCCTATAATTCACCCCTCCACTTT
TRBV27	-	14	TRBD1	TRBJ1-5	CASSFDRGKQPQHF	TGTGCCAGCAGTTTTGACAGGGGTAAACAGCCCCAGCATTTT
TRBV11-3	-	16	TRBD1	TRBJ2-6	CASSPGQGTGANVLTF	TGTGCCAGCAGCCCGGGACAGGGGACTGGGGCCAACGTCCTGACTTTC
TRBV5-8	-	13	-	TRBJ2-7	CASSWSELCEQYF	TGTGCCAGCAGCTGGTCTGAGCTTTGCGAGCAGTACTTC
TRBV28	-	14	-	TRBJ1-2	CASSGGKGGYGYTF	TGTGCCAGCAGTGGGGGTAAGGGGGGCTATGGCTACACCTTC
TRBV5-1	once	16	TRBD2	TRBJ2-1	CASSFLGASGNNEQFF	TGCGCCAGCAGCTTCCTAGGGGCTAGCGGGAACAATGAGCAGTTCTTC
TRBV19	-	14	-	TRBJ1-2	CASTQPEGAYGYTF	TGTGCCAGTACCCAACCCGAAGGCGCCTATGGCTACACCTTC
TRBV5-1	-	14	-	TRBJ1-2	CASSSGRANYGYTF	TGCGCCAGCAGTTCAGGTAGAGCTAACTATGGCTACACCTTC
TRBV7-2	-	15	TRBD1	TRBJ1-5	CASSFQGAGNQPQHF	TGTGCCAGCAGCTTTCAGGGGGCAGGCAATCAGCCCCAGCATTTT
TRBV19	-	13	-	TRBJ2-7	CASSMKLVYEQYF	TGTGCCAGTAGTATGAAACTAGTCTACGAGCAGTACTTC
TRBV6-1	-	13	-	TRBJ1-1	CASSEAQFREAFF	TGTGCCAGCAGTGAAGCCCAATTTCGTGAAGCTTTCTTT
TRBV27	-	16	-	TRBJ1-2	CASSAQFGRGNYGYTF	TGTGCCAGCAGTGCCCAATTCGGACGGGGGAACTATGGCTACACCTTC
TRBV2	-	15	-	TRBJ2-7	CASSEDSRQIYEQYF	TGTGCCAGCAGTGAAGATTCGAGACAGATCTACGAGCAGTACTTC
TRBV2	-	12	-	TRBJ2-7	CAGSQGGYEQYF	TGTGCCGGAAGTCAGGGGGGGTACGAGCAGTACTTC
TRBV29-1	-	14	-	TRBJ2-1	CSVENPPRVNEQFF	TGCAGCGTAGAGAATCCCCCTCGAGTTAATGAGCAGTTCTTC
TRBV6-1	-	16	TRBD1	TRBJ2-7	CASSEAIQGPSYEQYF	TGTGCCAGCAGTGAAGCTATACAGGGGCCGTCCTACGAGCAGTACTTC
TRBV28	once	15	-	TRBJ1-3	CASSPLAGDGNTIYF	TGTGCCAGCAGTCCCCTAGCGGGTGATGGAAACACCATATATTTT
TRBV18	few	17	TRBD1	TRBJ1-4	CASSPREIGQGSEKLFF	TGTGCCAGCTCACCACGCGAAATCGGACAGGGTAGTGAAAAACTGTTTTTT
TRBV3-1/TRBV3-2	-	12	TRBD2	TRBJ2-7	CASSRGGDEQYF	TGTGCCAGCAGCCGTGGGGGGGATGAGCAGTACTTC
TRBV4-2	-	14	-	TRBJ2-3	CASSQEGDTDTQYF	TGTGCCAGCAGCCAAGAAGGCGACACAGATACGCAGTATTTT
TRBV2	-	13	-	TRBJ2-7	CASKFDSSYEQYF	TGTGCCAGCAAATTTGACTCCTCCTACGAGCAGTACTTC
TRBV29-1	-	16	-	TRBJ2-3	CSVERGTEGNSDTQYF	TGCAGCGTTGAGCGGGGGACAGAGGGAAACTCGGATACGCAGTATTTT
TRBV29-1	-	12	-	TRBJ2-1	CSTAGLRGEQFF	TGCAGTACGGCAGGACTGAGGGGAGAGCAGTTCTTC
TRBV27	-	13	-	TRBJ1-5	CASSAQDNQPQHF	TGTGCCAGCAGCGCACAGGACAATCAGCCCCAGCATTTT